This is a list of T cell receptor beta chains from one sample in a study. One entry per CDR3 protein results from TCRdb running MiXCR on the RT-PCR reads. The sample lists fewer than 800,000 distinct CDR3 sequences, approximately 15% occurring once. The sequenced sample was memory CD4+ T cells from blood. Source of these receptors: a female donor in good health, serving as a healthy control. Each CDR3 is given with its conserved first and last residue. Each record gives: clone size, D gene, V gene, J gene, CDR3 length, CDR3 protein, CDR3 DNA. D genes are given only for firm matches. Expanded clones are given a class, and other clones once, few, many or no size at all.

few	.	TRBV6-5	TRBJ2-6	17	CASSSMGGASGANVLTF	TGTGCCAGCAGTTCTATGGGGGGGGCCTCGGGGGCCAACGTCCTGACTTTC
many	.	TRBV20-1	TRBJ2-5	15	CSARDATSIQETQYF	TGCAGTGCTAGAGATGCCACCTCCATACAAGAGACCCAGTACTTC
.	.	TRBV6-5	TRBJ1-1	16	CASRPREGGWDTEAFF	TGTGCCAGCAGACCGCGGGAGGGGGGCTGGGACACTGAAGCTTTCTTT
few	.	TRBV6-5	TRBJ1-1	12	CASSYSTGEAFF	TGTGCCAGCAGTTACTCGACAGGTGAAGCTTTCTTT
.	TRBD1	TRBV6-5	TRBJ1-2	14	CASSGGGSSYSYTF	TGTGCCAGCAGTGGAGGGGGCTCATCCTATAGCTACACCTTC
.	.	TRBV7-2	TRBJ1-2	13	CASSSGASYGYTF	TGTGCCAGCAGCTCCGGGGCGAGCTATGGCTACACCTTC
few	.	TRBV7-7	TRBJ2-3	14	CASSERASTDTQYF	TGTGCTAGCAGCGAGAGAGCTAGCACAGATACGCAGTATTTT
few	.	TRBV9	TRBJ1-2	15	CASSVDPGGGYGYTF	TGTGCCAGCAGCGTAGACCCAGGAGGGGGCTATGGCTACACCTTC
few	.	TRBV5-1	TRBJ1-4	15	CASSFGIATNEKLFF	TGCGCCAGCAGCTTCGGCATTGCAACTAATGAAAAACTGTTTTTT
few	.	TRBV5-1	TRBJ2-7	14	CASSLESSADEQYF	TGCGCCAGCAGCCTGGAAAGTTCCGCCGACGAGCAGTACTTC
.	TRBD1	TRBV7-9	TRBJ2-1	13	CASSLGMDRESFF	TGTGCCAGCAGCTTAGGAATGGACAGGGAGTCGTTCTTC
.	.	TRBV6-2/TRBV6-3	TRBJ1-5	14	CASRYSIFGQPQHF	TGTGCCAGCCGTTACTCGATCTTCGGTCAGCCCCAGCATTTT
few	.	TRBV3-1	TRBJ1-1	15	CASSQGTSLNTEAFF	TGTGCCAGCAGCCAAGGGACGTCCCTGAACACTGAAGCTTTCTTT
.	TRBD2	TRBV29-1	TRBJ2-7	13	CSARQAGVSEQYF	TGCAGCGCCAGGCAAGCGGGAGTAAGCGAGCAGTACTTC
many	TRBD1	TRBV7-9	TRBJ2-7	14	CASTSGTGYYEQYF	TGTGCCAGCACCTCTGGGACAGGGTACTACGAGCAGTACTTC
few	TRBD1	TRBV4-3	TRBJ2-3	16	CASSRTGQGAADTQYF	TGCGCCAGCAGCCGGACTGGACAGGGGGCAGCAGATACGCAGTATTTT
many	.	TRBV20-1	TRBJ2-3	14	CSAIGATSTDTQYF	TGCAGTGCTATAGGCGCGACTAGCACAGATACGCAGTATTTT
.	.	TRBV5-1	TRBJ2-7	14	CASSLGRIGYELYF	TGCGCCAGCAGCTTAGGCAGAATAGGGTACGAGTTGTACTTC
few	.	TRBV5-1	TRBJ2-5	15	CASSLNPGTQETQYF	TGCGCCAGCAGCCTCAATCCCGGGACCCAAGAGACCCAGTACTTC
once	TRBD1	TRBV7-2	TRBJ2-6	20	CASSLTFSGTGFSGANVLTF	TGTGCCAGCAGCTTAACCTTTAGTGGGACAGGGTTCTCTGGGGCCAACGTCCTGACTTTC
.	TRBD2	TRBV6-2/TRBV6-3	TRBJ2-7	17	CASSPRTSGSPSWEQYF	TGTGCCAGCAGTCCCCGGACTAGCGGGAGCCCTTCCTGGGAGCAGTACTTC
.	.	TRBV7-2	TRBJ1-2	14	CASSLARADYGYTF	TGTGCCAGCAGCTTAGCCAGGGCCGACTATGGCTACACCTTC
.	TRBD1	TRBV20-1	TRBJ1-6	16	CSVRGTGGIDNSPLHF	TGCAGTGTCCGTGGGACAGGGGGCATCGATAATTCACCCCTCCACTTT
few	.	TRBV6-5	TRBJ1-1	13	CASTTATNTEAFF	TGTGCCAGCACAACGGCAACGAACACTGAAGCTTTCTTT
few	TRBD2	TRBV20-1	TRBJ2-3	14	CSAPTSAGTDTQYF	TGCAGTGCTCCGACTAGCGCGGGCACAGATACGCAGTATTTT
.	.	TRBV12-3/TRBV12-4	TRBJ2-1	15	CASGSRGPSYNEQFF	TGTGCCAGCGGGAGCCGGGGGCCGTCCTACAATGAGCAGTTCTTC
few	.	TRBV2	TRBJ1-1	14	CASSGAGWGGEAFF	TGTGCCAGCAGTGGGGCTGGGTGGGGTGGTGAAGCTTTCTTT
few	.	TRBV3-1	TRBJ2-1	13	CASSQVVGGEQFF	TGTGCCAGCAGCCAAGTGGTGGGCGGTGAGCAGTTCTTC
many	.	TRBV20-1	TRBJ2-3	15	CSASLRPRRADTQYF	TGCAGTGCTAGCTTGCGCCCTCGGCGGGCAGATACGCAGTATTTT
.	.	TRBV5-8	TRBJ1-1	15	CASSLVLDVNTEAFF	TGTGCCAGCAGCTTGGTGTTGGACGTGAACACTGAAGCTTTCTTT
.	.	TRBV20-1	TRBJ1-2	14	CSAPRTGSGDGYTF	TGCAGTGCGCCTCGAACAGGTTCCGGAGATGGCTACACCTTC
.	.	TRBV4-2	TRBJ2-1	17	CASSQDVSGLSYNEQFF	TGTGCCAGCAGCCAGGATGTAAGCGGGCTCTCCTACAATGAGCAGTTCTTC
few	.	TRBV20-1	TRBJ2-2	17	CSARNLIRGANTGELFF	TGCAGTGCCCGGAACCTTATCAGGGGGGCGAACACCGGGGAGCTGTTTTTT
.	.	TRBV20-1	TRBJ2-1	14	CSAVGTAGHNEQFF	TGCAGTGCTGTCGGGACAGCGGGACACAATGAGCAGTTCTTC
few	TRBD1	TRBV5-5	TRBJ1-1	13	CASGRQGDTEAFF	TGTGCCAGCGGGAGACAGGGTGACACTGAAGCTTTCTTT
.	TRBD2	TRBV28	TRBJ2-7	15	CASPPSGSPNYEQYF	TGTGCCAGCCCCCCCAGCGGGAGCCCTAACTACGAGCAGTACTTC
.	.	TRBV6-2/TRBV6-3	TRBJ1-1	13	CASTVQVYTEAFF	TGTGCCAGCACCGTACAGGTTTACACTGAAGCTTTCTTT
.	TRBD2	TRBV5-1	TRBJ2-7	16	CASSWGQSGREGEQYF	TGCGCCAGCAGCTGGGGTCAAAGCGGGAGGGAAGGGGAGCAGTACTTC
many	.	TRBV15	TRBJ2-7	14	CATSKQGNSYEQYF	TGTGCCACCAGCAAACAGGGTAACTCCTACGAGCAGTACTTC
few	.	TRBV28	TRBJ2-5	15	CASSRGGIGEETQYF	TGTGCCAGCAGCCGAGGGGGTATCGGAGAAGAGACCCAGTACTTC
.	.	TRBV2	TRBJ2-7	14	CASSEQGQTYEQYF	TGTGCCAGCAGTGAGCAGGGACAAACCTACGAGCAGTACTTC
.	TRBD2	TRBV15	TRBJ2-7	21	CATSRDRAETGSSGGRSKQYF	TGTGCCACCAGCAGAGATCGGGCGGAGACGGGATCTAGCGGGGGCCGGAGCAAGCAGTACTTC
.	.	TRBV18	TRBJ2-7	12	CASSPMAYEQYF	TGTGCCAGCTCACCAATGGCCTACGAGCAGTACTTC
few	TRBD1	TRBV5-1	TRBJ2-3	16	CASSLGQGPITDTQYF	TGCGCCAGCAGCTTGGGACAGGGACCGATCACAGATACGCAGTATTTT
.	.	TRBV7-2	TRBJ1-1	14	CASSLAHRNTEAFF	TGTGCCAGCAGCCTTGCTCATCGGAACACTGAAGCTTTCTTT
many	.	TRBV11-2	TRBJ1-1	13	CASSLAFATEAFF	TGTGCCAGCAGCTTAGCGTTTGCCACTGAAGCTTTCTTT
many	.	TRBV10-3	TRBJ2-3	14	CAITSSGPSDTQYF	TGTGCCATCACAAGCTCGGGACCCTCAGATACGCAGTATTTT
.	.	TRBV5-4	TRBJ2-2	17	CASSLGGQATNTGELFF	TGTGCCAGCAGCTTGGGGGGTCAGGCCACGAACACCGGGGAGCTGTTTTTT
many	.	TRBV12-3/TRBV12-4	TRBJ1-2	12	CASSSNNYGYTF	TGTGCCAGCAGTTCCAATAACTATGGCTACACCTTC
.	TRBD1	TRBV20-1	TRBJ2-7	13	CSARGTGPYEQYF	TGCAGTGCTAGGGGGACAGGCCCCTACGAGCAGTACTTC